This T cell receptor (beta chain) was documented in a study of cytomegalovirus exposure and HLA in healthy donors. Study conclusions and caveats: Accounts indicate the classifier identified cytomegalovirus status with strong specificity and sensitivity. A list of roughly 160 TCR beta chains associated with cytomegalovirus was given.

As to this clone: Its antigen is still unknown.

CDR3 length: 11 amino acids. Germline V gene lookup returns CDR1 MDHEN and CDR2 SYDVKM. Trimming shortened V by 3 bases and J by 6 bases, and 6 bases separated the two germline ends. The repertoire was sequenced with immunoSEQ multiplex PCR; TCRdb's copy has only in-frame clones and lacks some. The sample yields about 130,000 clones, 75% to 90% seen once. The TCR comes from a woman aged 30 to 39 in good health and CMV-seropositive. The sample comprised PBMCs. The gene calls are TRBV28 and TRBJ2-7, with a possible D match to TRBD1 (5 bases). The CDR3 spells CASSFTGEQYF. The CDR3 nucleotides read TGTGCCAGCAGTTTTACAGGCGAGCAGTACTTC.